This T cell receptor (gamma chain) was documented in a study of gamma-delta chains in newborns, infants, children. Study context: Microbial exposure reportedly drives polyclonal innate γδ T cell expansion after birth.

In germline, CDR1 is VTNTFY, CDR2 YDVSTARD (reference sequence). The CDR3 is 13 residues long. Concerning this clone itself: With only one base between it and a far larger clone, this is likely a read error. The same CDR3 also results from other DNA sequences found in this sample.

TCRdb processed the reads again with the CATT caller. Among about 850 gamma-chain clones listed, about 2.5% were seen once. The specimen sequenced was blood. The clonotype was recovered from a child who was a newborn, infant or young child, either healthy, febrile or measles-vaccinated (not recorded which). The chain couples TRGV3 to TRGJ1 or TRGJ2. The CDR3: CATWDGSYYKKLF. CDR3 coding DNA: TGCGCCACCTGGGACGGATCTTATTATAAGAAACTCTTT.